This entry concerns a single T cell receptor (beta chain). What it binds is not known. The CDR3 sequence is 12 residues long. Germline V gene lookup returns CDR1 LNHDA and CDR2 SQIVND (reference sequence). V lost 8 bases and J lost 2, with 7 bases in between. Method: immunoSEQ multiplex PCR; TCRdb's copy keeps in-frame clones and lacks some. Among 140,000 to 150,000 clones listed, approximately 91% were seen once. The sample is drawn from a study of T cell responses to AZD1222 COVID-19 vaccine. Study-wide points: Breadth and depth of Spike-specific TCRs rose after two AZD1222 doses. Donors in the cohort were predominantly white British and more often female, and clonal diversity was possibly underestimated. Only after the peak T cell response were repertoires sampled.

Second-dose timings of about 4 or about 12 weeks were pooled. This chain connects TRBV19 to TRBJ1-3, with D maybe TRBD1 (5 bases). The TCR comes from an adult who received the AZD1222 COVID-19 vaccine. The sequencing used peripheral blood, collected 28 days after the second AZD1222 dose. The CDR3 DNA reads TGTGCCAGTGGGGACGCTGGAAACACCATATATTTT. Residues: CASGDAGNTIYF.